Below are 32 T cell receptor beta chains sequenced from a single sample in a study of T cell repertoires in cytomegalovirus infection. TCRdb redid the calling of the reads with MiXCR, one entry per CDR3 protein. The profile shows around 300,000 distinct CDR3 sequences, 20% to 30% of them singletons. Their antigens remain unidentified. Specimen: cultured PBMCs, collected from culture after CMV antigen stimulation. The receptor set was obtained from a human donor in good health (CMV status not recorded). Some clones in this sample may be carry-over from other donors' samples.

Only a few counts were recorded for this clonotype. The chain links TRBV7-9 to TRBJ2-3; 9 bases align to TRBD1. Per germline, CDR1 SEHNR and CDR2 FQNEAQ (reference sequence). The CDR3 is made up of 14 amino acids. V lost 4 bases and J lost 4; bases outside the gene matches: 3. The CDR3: CASSWGQGADTQYF. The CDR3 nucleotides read TGTGCCAGCAGCTGGGGACAGGGAGCAGATACGCAGTATTTT. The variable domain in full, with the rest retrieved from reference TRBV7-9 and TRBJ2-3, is DTGVSQNPRHKITKRGQNVTFRCDPISEHNRLYWYRQTLGQGPEFLTYFQNEAQLEKSRLLSDRFSAERPKGSFSTLEIQRTEQGDSAMYLCASSWGQGADTQYFGPGTRLTVL.

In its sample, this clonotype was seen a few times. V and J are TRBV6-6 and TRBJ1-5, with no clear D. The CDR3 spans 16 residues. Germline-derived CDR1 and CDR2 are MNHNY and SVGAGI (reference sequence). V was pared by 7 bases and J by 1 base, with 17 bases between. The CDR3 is CASIDGKGVSNQPQHF. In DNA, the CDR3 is TGTGCCAGCATAGACGGAAAGGGTGTAAGCAATCAGCCCCAGCATTTT.

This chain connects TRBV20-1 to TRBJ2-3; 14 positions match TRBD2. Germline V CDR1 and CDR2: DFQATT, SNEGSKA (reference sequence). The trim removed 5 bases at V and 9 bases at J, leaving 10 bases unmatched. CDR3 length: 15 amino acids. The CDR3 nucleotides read TGCAGTGCTGAAGGACTAGCGGGAGGAGGTGGGACGCAGTATTTT. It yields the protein CSAEGLAGGGGTQYF.

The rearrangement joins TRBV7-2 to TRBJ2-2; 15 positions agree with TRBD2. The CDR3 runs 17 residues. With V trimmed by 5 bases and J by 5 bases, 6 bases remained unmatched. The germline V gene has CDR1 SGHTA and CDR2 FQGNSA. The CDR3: CASSRTSGRARTGELFF. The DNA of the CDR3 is TGTGCCAGCAGCCGGACTAGCGGGAGGGCCAGGACCGGGGAGCTGTTTTTT.

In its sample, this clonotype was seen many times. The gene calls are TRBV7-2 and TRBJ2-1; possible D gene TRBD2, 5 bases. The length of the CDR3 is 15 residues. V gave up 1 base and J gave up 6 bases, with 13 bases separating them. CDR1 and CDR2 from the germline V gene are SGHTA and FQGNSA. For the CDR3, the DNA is TGTGCCAGCAGCTTAGTAGTTTCGGGGATCAATGAGCAGTTCTTC. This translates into CASSLVVSGINEQFF. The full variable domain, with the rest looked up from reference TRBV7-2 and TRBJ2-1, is GAGVSQSPSNKVTEKGKDVELRCDPISGHTALYWYRQSLGQGLEFLIYFQGNSAPDKSGLPSDRFSAERTGGSVSTLTIQRTQQEDSAVYLCASSLVVSGINEQFFGPGTRLTVL.

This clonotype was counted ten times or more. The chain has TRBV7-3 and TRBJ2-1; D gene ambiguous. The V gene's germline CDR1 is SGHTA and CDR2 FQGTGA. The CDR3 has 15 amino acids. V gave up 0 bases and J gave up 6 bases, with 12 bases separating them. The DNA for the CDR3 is TGTGCCAGCAGCTTAACGATCGGAGTAGCCAATGAGCAGTTCTTC. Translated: CASSLTIGVANEQFF.

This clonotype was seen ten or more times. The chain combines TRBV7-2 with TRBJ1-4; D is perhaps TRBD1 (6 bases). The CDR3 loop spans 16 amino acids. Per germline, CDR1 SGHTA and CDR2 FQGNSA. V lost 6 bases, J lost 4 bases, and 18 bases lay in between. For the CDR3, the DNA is TGTGCCAGCAGAAAAGTGCCGGGACACGGTAATGAAAAACTGTTTTTT. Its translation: CASRKVPGHGNEKLFF.

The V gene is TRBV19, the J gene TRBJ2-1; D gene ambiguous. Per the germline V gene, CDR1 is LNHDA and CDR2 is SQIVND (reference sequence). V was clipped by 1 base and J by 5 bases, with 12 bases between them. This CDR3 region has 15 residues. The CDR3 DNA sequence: TGTGCCAGTAGTATAGGCCCCCAGCTTAACAATGAGCAGTTCTTC. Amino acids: CASSIGPQLNNEQFF.

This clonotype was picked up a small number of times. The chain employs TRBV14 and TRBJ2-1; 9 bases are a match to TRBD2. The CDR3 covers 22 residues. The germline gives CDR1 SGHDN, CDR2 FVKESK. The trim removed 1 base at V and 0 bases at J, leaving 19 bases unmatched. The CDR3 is CASSQGWSLTSGGPFSYNEQFF. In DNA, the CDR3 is TGTGCCAGCAGCCAAGGTTGGAGTTTGACTAGCGGAGGGCCGTTCTCCTACAATGAGCAGTTCTTC.

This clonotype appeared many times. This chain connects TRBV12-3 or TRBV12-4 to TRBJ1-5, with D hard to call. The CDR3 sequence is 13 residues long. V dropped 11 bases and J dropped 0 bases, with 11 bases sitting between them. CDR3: CACILYSNQPQHF. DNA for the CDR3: TGTGCCTGTATCCTTTATAGCAATCAGCCCCAGCATTTT.

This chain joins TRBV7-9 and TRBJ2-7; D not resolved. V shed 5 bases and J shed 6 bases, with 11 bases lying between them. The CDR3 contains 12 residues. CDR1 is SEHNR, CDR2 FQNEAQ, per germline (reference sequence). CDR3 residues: CASSPWAGEQYF. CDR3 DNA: TGTGCCAGCAGCCCCTGGGCCGGCGAGCAGTACTTC.

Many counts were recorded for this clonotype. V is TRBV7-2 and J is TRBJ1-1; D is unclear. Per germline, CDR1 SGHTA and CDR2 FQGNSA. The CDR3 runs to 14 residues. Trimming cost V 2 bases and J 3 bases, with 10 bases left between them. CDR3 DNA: TGTGCCAGCAGCTTAAATATGGCAGACACTGAAGCTTTCTTT. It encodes CASSLNMADTEAFF.

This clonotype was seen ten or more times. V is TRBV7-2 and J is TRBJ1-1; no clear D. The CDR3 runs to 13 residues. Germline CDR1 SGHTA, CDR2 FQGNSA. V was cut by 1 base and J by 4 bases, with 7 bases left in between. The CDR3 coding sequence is TGTGCCAGCAGCTTAGAACCCCCCACTGAAGCTTTCTTT. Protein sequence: CASSLEPPTEAFF. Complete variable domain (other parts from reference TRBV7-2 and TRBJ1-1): GAGVSQSPSNKVTEKGKDVELRCDPISGHTALYWYRQSLGQGLEFLIYFQGNSAPDKSGLPSDRFSAERTGGSVSTLTIQRTQQEDSAVYLCASSLEPPTEAFFGQGTRLTVV.

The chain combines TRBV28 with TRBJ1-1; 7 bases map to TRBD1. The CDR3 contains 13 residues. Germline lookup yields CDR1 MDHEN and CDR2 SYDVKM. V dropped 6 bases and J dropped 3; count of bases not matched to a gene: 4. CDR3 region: CASSITGDTEAFF. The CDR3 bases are TGTGCCAGCAGCATTACAGGGGACACTGAAGCTTTCTTT. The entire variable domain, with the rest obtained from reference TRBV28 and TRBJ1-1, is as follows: DVKVTQSSRYLVKRTGEKVFLECVQDMDHENMFWYRQDPGLGLRLIYFSYDVKMKEKGDIPEGYSVSREKKERFSLILESASTNQTSMYLCASSITGDTEAFFGQGTRLTVV.

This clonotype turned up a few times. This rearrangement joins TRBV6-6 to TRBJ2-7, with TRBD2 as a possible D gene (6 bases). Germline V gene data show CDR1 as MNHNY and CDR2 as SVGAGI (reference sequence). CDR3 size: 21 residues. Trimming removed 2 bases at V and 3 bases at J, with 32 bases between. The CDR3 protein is CASSYEGLLPARRERIYEQYV. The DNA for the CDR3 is TGTGCCAGCAGTTACGAGGGTTTATTGCCCGCTAGACGGGAGCGAATCTACGAGCAGTACGTC.

Here the CDR3 DNA reads TGTGCCAGCACCCGTCGGGGGGGTTCTTACGAGCAGTACTTC. Its protein product is CASTRRGGSYEQYF. The chain is built from TRBV7-2 and TRBJ2-7; 8 bases map to TRBD2. The CDR3 sequence is 14 residues long. From germline, CDR1 is SGHTA and CDR2 FQGNSA. Losses at the gene ends were 7 bases for V and 4 bases for J; bases not matched to a gene: 9.

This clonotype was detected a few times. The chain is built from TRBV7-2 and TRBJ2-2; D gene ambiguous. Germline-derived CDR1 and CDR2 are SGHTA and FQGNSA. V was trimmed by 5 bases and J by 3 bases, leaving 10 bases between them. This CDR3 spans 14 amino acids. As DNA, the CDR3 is TGTGCCAGCAGCCCAGGCTCCGACACCGGGGAGCTGTTTTTT. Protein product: CASSPGSDTGELFF.

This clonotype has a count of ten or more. CDR3 in DNA: TGTGCCAGCAGCTTAGTACGGGGCACCACAGATACGCAGTATTTT. This gives the protein CASSLVRGTTDTQYF. The J gene is TRBJ2-3, the V gene TRBV7-2; tentatively, D is TRBD1 or TRBD2 (5 bases each). The CDR3 runs 15 residues. Germline V gene lookup returns CDR1 SGHTA and CDR2 FQGNSA. The V and J ends lost 1 base and 2 bases respectively, with 10 bases between them.

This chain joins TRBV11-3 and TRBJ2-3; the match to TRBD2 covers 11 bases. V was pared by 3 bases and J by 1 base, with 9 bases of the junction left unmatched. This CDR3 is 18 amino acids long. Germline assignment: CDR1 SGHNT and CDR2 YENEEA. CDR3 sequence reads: CASSFPGTSGIGTDTQYF. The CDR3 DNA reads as TGTGCCAGCAGCTTCCCTGGGACTAGCGGTATAGGCACAGATACGCAGTATTTT.

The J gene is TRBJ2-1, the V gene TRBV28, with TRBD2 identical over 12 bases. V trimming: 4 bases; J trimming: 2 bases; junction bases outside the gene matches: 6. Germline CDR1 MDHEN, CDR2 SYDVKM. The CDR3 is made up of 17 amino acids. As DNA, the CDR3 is TGTGCCAGCAGTTCATTCGGACTAGCGGGACCCTACAATGAGCAGTTCTTC. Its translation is CASSSFGLAGPYNEQFF.

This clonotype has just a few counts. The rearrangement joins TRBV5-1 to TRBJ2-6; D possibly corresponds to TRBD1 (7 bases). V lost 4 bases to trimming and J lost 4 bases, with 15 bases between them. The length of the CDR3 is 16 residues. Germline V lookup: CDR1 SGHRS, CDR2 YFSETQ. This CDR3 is CASSAAGGLGANVLTF. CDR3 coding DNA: TGCGCCAGCAGCGCTGCAGGGGGGCTAGGGGCCAACGTCCTGACTTTC.

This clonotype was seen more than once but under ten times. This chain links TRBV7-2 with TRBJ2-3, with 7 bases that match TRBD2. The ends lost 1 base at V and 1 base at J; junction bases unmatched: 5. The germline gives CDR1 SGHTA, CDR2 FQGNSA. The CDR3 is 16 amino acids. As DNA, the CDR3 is TGTGCCAGCAGCTTAGAGCGGGGCCGCGGCACAGATACGCAGTATTTT. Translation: CASSLERGRGTDTQYF.

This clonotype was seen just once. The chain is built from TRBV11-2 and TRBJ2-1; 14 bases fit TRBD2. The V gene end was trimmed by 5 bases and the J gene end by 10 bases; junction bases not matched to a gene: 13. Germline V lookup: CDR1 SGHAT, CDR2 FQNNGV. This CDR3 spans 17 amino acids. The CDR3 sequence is CASSPPSGTSGSREQFF. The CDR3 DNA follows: TGTGCCAGCAGCCCGCCCTCCGGGACTAGCGGGAGCCGAGAGCAGTTCTTC.

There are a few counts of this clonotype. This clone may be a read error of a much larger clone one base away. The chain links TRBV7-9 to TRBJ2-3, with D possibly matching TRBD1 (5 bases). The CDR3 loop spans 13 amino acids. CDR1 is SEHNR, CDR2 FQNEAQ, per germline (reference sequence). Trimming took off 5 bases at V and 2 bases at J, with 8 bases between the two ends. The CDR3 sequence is CASSADNTDTQYF. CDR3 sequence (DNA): TGTGCCAGCAGCGCGGACAACACAGATACGCAGTATTTT.

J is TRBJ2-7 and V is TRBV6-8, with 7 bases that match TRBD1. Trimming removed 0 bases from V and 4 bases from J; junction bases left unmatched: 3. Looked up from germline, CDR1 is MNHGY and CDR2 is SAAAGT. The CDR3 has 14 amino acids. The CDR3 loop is CASSYSSRGYEQYV. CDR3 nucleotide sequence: TGTGCCAGCAGTTACTCGAGCAGGGGGTACGAGCAGTACGTC.

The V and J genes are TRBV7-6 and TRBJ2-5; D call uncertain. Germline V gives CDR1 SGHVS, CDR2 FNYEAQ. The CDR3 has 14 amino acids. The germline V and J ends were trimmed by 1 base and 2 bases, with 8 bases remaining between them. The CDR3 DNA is TGTGCCAGCAGCTTAGTACAGTTTCAAGAGACCCAGTACTTC. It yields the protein CASSLVQFQETQYF.

The CDR3 DNA follows: TGCAGTGCTAGAGGCCATTTAAGAGCGGGAGGTTACGAGCAGTACTTC. Protein sequence: CSARGHLRAGGYEQYF. The V call is TRBV20-1, the J call TRBJ2-7; 9 bases fit TRBD2. Germline trimming cut 1 base from V and 4 bases from J; bases unmatched to any gene: 11. From germline, CDR1 is DFQATT and CDR2 SNEGSKA (reference sequence). This CDR3 is 16 amino acids long.

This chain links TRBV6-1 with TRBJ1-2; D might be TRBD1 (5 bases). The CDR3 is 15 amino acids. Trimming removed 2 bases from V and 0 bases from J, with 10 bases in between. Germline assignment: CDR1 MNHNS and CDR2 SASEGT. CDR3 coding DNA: TGTGCCAGCAGTGAAAGGGACCGGACTAACTATGGCTACACCTTC. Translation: CASSERDRTNYGYTF.

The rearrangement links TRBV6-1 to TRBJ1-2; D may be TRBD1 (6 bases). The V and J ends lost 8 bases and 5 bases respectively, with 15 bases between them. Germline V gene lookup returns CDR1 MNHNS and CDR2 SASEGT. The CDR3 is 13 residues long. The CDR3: CASLGGRTYGYTF. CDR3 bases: TGTGCCAGCTTAGGGGGACGGACTTATGGCTACACCTTC.

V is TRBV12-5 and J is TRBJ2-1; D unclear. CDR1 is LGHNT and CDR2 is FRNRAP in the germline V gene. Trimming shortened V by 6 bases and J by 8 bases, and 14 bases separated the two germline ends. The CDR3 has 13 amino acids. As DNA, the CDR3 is TGTGCTAGTGGAACATCCCGGTCCGATGAGCAGTTCTTC. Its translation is CASGTSRSDEQFF.

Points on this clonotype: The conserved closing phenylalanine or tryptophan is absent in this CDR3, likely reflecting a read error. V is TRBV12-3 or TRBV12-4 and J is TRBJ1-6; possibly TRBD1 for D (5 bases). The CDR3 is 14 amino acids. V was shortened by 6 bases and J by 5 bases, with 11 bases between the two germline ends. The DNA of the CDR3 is TGTGCCAGCAGCCCGGGACCGGATAATTCACCCCTCCACGTT. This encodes CASSPGPDNSPLHV.

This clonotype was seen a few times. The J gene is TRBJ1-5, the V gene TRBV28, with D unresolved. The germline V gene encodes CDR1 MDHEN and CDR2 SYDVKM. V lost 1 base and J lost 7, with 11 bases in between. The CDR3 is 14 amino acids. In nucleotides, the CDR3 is TGTGCCAGCAGTTTATCTATGGATGGACAGCCCCAGCATTTT. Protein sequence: CASSLSMDGQPQHF.